This T cell receptor (beta chain) was documented in a study of T-cell reconstitution after alpha-beta-depleted transplantation in children. In germline, CDR1 is MNHEY, CDR2 SMNVEV (reference sequence). V lost 7 bases to trimming and J lost 2 bases; unmatched junction nucleotides: 10. This CDR3 contains 17 residues. Library preparation (for TCRbeta) was performed with unique molecular identifiers. Each CDR3 protein gets one entry after TCRdb re-called the PCR reads with MiXCR. The table includes 500,000 to 600,000 distinct CDR3 sequences, roughly 33% detected once. The chain uses TRBV27 and TRBJ2-1; 11 bases line up with TRBD2. The sequences come from PBMCs from the stem cell graft donor, collected from the stem cell graft. The sequence was obtained from a human donor who donated a stem cell graft to a child with aplastic anemia. CDR3 nucleotide sequence: TGTGCCAGCACCCTGGGACCGGGACTAGCGGCCTACAATGAGCAGTTCTTC. This encodes CASTLGPGLAAYNEQFF.